This entry concerns a single TCR beta chain. This sample was taken from a study of blood T cell repertoires in COVID-19. CDR3 size: 17 residues. The V gene end was trimmed by 4 bases and the J gene end by 5 bases; junction bases not matched to a gene: 11. In germline, CDR1 is SGHTA, CDR2 FQGTGA. The repertoire was sequenced with immunoSEQ multiplex PCR; TCRdb's copy has only in-frame clones and lacks some. The data contain over 250,000 clones, 80% to 95% of them singletons. The chain joins TRBV7-3 to TRBJ2-5, with TRBD2 identical over 12 bases. Sequencing was performed on peripheral blood. This TCR came from a person aged 18 to 35 with COVID-19, enrolled during active disease. For the CDR3, the DNA is TGTGCCAGCAGCTCGGGACTAGCGGGCGTCGGTTGGGAGACCCAGTACTTC. Translated, it gives CASSSGLAGVGWETQYF.